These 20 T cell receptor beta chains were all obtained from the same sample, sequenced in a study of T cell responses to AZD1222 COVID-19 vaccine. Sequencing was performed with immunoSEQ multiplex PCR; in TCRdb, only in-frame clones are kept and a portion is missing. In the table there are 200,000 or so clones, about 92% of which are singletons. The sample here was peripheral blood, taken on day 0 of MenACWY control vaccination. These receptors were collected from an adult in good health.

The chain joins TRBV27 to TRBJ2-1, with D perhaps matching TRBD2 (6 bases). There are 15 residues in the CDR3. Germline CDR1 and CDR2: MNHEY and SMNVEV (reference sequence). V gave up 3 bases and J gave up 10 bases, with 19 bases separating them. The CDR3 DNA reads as TGTGCCAGCAGTTTTCGTCTGGGCGGGGTGCAAGAGCAGTTCTTC. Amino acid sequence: CASSFRLGGVQEQFF.

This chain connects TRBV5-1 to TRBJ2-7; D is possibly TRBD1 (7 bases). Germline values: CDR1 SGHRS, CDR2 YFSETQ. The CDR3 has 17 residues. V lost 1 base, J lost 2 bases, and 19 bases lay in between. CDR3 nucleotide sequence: TGCGCCAGCAGCTTGAGTAACGCAGGGGGGATGCCCTACGAGCAGTACTTC. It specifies CASSLSNAGGMPYEQYF. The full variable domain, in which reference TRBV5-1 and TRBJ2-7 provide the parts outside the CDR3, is KAGVTQTPRYLIKTRGQQVTLSCSPISGHRSVSWYQQTPGQGLQFLFEYFSETQRNKGNFPGRFSGRQFSNSRSEMNVSTLELGDSALYLCASSLSNAGGMPYEQYFGPGTRLTVT.

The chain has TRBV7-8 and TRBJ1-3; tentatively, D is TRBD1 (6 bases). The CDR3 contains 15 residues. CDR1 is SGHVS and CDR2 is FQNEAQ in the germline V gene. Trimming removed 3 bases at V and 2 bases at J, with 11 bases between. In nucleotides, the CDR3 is TGTGCCAGCAGCTTCGGCAGGGGTACTGGAAACACCATATATTTT. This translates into CASSFGRGTGNTIYF.

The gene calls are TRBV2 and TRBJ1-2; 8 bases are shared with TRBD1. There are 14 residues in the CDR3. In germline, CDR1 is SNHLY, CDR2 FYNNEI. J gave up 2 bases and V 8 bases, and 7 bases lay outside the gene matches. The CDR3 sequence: CASSRDRRNYGYTF. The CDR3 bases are TGTGCCAGCTCGAGGGACAGGAGGAACTATGGCTACACCTTC.

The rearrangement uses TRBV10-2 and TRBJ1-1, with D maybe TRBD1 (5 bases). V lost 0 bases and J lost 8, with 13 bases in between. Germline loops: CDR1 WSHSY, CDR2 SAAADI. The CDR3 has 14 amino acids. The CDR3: CASSESGGGVEAFF. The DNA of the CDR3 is TGCGCCAGCAGTGAGTCGGGGGGAGGGGTGGAAGCTTTCTTT.

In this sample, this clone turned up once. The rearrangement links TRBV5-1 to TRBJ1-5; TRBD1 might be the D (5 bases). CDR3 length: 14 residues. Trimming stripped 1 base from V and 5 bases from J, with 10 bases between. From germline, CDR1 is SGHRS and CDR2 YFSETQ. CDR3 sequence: CASSLRGPDQPQHF. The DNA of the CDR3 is TGCGCCAGCAGCTTGAGGGGTCCCGATCAGCCCCAGCATTTT.

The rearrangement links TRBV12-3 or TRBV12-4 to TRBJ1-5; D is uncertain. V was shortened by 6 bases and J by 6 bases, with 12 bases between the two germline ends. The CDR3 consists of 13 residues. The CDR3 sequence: CASSQYLVQPQHF. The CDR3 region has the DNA TGTGCCAGCAGCCAATATCTCGTTCAGCCCCAGCATTTT.

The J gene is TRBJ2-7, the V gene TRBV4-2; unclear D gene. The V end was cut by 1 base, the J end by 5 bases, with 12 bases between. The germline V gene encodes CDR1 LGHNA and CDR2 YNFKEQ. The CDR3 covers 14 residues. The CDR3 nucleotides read TGTGCCAGCAGCCAAGTACACATTAGCCACGAGCAGTACTTC. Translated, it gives CASSQVHISHEQYF.

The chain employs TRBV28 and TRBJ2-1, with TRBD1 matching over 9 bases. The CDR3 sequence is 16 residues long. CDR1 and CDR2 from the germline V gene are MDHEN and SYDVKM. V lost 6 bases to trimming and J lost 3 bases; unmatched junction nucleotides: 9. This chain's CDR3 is CASRHFGTGYYNEQFF. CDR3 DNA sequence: TGTGCCAGCAGACACTTCGGGACAGGGTACTACAATGAGCAGTTCTTC. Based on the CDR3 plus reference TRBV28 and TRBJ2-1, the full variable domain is DVKVTQSSRYLVKRTGEKVFLECVQDMDHENMFWYRQDPGLGLRLIYFSYDVKMKEKGDIPEGYSVSREKKERFSLILESASTNQTSMYLCASRHFGTGYYNEQFFGPGTRLTVL.

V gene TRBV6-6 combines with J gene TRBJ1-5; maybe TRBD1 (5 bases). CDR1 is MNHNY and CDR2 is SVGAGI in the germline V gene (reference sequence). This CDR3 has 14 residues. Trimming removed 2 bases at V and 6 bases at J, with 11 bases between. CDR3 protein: CASSYGGGGQPQHF. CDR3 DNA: TGTGCCAGCAGTTACGGGGGAGGAGGTCAGCCCCAGCATTTT.

CDR3 nucleotides: TGTGCCATCAGTGGGGAAGGGAGGAATCAGCCCCAGCATTTT. As protein: CAISGEGRNQPQHF. V usage is TRBV10-3 and J usage is TRBJ1-5; D uncertain. The CDR3 sequence is 14 residues long. CDR1 is ENHRY, CDR2 SYGVKD, per germline. V was shortened by 4 bases and J by 4 bases, with 11 bases between the two germline ends.

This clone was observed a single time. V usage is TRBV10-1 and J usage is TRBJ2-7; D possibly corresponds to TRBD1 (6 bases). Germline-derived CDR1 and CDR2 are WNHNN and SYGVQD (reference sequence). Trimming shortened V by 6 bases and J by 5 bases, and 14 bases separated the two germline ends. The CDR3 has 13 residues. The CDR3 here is CASSRDRLHEQYF. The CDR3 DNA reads TGCGCCAGCAGCCGTGACAGGTTGCACGAGCAGTACTTC.

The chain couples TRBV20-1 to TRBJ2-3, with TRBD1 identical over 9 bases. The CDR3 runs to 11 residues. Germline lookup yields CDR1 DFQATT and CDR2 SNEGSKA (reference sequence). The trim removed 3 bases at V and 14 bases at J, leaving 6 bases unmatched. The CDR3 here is CSASDGTGLYF. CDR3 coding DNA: TGCAGTGCTAGTGATGGGACAGGGTTGTATTTT.

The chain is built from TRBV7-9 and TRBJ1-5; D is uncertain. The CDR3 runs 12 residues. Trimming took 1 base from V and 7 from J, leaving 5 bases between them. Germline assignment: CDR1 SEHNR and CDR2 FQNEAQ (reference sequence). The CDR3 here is CASSLGGQPQHF. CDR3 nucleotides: TGTGCCAGCAGCTTAGGGGGACAGCCCCAGCATTTT.

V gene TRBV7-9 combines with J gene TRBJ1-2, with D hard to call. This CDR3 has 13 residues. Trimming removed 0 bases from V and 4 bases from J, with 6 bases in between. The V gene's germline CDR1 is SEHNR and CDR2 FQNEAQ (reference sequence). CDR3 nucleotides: TGTGCCAGCAGCTTAGCAGGAGCCTATGGCTACACCTTC. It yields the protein CASSLAGAYGYTF.

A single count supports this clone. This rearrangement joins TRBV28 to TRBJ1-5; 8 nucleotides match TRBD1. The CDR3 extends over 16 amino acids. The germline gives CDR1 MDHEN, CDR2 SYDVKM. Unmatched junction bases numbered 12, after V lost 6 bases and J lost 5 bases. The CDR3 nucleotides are TGTGCCAGCAGAACCAGGGACAGGATGGGCTATCAGCCCCAGCATTTT. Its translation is CASRTRDRMGYQPQHF.

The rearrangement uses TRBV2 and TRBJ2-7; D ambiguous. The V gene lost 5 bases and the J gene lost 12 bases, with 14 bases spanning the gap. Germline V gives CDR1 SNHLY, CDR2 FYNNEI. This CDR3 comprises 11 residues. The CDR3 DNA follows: TGTGCCAGCAGTACGGCTGGAAAGGGGTACTTC. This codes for CASSTAGKGYF.

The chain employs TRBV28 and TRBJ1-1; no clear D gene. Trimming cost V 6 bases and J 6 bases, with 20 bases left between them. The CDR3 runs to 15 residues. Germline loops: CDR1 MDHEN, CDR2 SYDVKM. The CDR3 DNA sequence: TGTGCCAGCAGCCCACCCCCACATGGGAGGGCTGAAGCTTTCTTT. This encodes CASSPPPHGRAEAFF.

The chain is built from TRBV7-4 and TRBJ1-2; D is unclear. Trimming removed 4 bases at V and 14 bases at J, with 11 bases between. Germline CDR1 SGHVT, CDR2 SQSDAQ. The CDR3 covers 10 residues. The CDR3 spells CASSSQEETF. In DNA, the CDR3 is TGTGCCAGCAGCTCCCAGGAGGAGACCTTC.

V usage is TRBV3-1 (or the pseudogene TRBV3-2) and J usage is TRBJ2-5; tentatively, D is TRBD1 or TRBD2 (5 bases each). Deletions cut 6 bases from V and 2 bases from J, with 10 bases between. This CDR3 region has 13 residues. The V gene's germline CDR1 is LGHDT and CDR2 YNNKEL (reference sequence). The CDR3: CASSVWGQETQYF. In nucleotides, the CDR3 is TGTGCCAGCAGTGTTTGGGGGCAAGAGACCCAGTACTTC.